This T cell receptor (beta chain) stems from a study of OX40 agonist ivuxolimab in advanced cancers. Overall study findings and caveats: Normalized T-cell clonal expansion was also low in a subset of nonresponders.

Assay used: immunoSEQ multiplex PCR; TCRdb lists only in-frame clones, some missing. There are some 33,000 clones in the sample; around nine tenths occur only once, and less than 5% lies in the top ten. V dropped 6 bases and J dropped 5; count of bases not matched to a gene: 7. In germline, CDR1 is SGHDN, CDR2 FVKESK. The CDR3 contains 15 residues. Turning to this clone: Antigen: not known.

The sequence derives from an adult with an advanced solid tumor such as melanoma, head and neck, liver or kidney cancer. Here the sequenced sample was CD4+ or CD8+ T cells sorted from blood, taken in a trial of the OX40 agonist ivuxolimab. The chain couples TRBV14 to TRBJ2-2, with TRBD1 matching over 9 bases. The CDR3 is CASRPDRGATGELFF. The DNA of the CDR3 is TGTGCCAGCAGACCGGACAGGGGAGCTACCGGGGAGCTGTTTTTT.